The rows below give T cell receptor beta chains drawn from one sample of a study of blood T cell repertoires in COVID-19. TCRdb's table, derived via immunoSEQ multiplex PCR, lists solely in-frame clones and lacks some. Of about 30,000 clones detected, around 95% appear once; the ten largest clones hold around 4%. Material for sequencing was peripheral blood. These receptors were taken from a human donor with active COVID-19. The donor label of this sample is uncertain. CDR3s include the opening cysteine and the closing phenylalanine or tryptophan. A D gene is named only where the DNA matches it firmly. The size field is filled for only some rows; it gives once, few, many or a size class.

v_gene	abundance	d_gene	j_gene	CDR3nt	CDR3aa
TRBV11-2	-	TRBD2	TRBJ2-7	TGTGCCAGCAGCTTAGGGCCGCCGGGACTAGAGGGCTACGAGCAGTACTTC	CASSLGPPGLEGYEQYF
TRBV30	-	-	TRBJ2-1	TGTGCCTGGAGTCCACCCGTTACAAGCTCCTACAATGAGCAGTTCTTC	CAWSPPVTSSYNEQFF
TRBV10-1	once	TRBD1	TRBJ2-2	TGCGCCAGCAGTGAGCGGACAGGGAACACCGGGGAGCTGTTTTTT	CASSERTGNTGELFF
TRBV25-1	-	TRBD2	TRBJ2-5	TGTGCCAGCAGTGAATCTCTAGCGGGGGCTGAGACCCAGTACTTC	CASSESLAGAETQYF
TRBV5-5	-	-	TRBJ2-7	TGTGCCAGCAGCCCGAGGACTCTTAGCTCCTACGAGCAGTACTTC	CASSPRTLSSYEQYF
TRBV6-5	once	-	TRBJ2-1	TGTGCCAGCGGCCGGGACTTCCCCGGGGAGCAGTTCTTC	CASGRDFPGEQFF
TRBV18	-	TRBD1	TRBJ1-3	TGTGCCAGCTCGTCCATGACAGGGGCCTCTGGAAACACCATATATTTT	CASSSMTGASGNTIYF
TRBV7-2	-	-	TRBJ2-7	TGTGCCAGCAGCACGTCAACGGAGAGGGCCTACGAGCAGTACTTC	CASSTSTERAYEQYF
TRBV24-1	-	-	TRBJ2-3	TGTGCCACCAGTGACGAATGGCCAGATACGCAGTATTTT	CATSDEWPDTQYF
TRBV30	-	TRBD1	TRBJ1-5	TGTGCCTGGAGTTATTCAGGGGGGTATAGCAATCAGCCCCAGCATTTT	CAWSYSGGYSNQPQHF
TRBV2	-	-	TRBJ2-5	TGTGCCAGCAGTGGCCGACAGGAAAGGGGCCAGTACTTC	CASSGRQERGQYF
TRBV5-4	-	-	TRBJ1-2	TGTGCCGGCAAAAAACAGGGATCCTATGGCTACACCTTC	CAGKKQGSYGYTF
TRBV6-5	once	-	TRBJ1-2	TGTGCCAGCAGTTACCGCGGGGCAGGATCCTATGGCTACACCTTC	CASSYRGAGSYGYTF
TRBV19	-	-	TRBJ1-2	TGTGCCAGTAGTAGGGGAGGGGTATCCCCTAACTATGGCTACACCTTC	CASSRGGVSPNYGYTF
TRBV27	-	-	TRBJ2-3	TGTGCCAGCAGACTCTCCCAGACAACAGATACGCAGTATTTT	CASRLSQTTDTQYF
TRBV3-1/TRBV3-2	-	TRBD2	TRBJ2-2	TGTGCCAGCAGCCGGACTAGCGGGTATAAGAACACCGGGGAGCTGTTTTTT	CASSRTSGYKNTGELFF
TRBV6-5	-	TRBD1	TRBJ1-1	TGTGCCGCCCACAGGGGACTGAACACTGAAGCTTTCTTT	CAAHRGLNTEAFF
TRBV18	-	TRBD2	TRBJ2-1	TGTGCCAGCTCACCTGGGCCTAGCGGGCCTTACAATGAGCAGTTCTTC	CASSPGPSGPYNEQFF
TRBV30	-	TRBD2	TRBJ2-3	TGTGCCTGGAGACTAGCGGGAGCAGATACGCAGTATTTT	CAWRLAGADTQYF
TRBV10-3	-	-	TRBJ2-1	TGTGCCATCATGGCTAGCGATGAGCAGTTCTTC	CAIMASDEQFF
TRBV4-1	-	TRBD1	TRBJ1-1	TGCGCCAGCAGCCAAGGACGCCTTAGGGGGCGTCCGGACACTGAAGCTTTCTTT	CASSQGRLRGRPDTEAFF
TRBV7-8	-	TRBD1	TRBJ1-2	TGTGCCAGCAGACTTGACAGGGGTCCATGGGGCTACACCTTC	CASRLDRGPWGYTF
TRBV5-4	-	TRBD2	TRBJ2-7	TGTGCCAGCAGCTCCACTAGCGGGGAGTTCTACGAGCAGTACTTC	CASSSTSGEFYEQYF
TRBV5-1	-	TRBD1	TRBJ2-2	TGCGCCACTTCCAGGGGGCGTAACGGGGAGCTGTTTTTT	CATSRGRNGELFF
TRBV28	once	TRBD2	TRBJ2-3	TGTGCCAGCAGTCCCCGACTAGCGGGGGGAACAGATACGCAGTATTTT	CASSPRLAGGTDTQYF
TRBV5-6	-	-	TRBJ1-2	TGTGCCAGCAGCACCGACAGTGCTGGCTACACCTTC	CASSTDSAGYTF
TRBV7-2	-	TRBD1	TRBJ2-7	TGTGCCAGCAGCCCAGACGGGACAGGCGTATCCTACGAGCAGTACTTC	CASSPDGTGVSYEQYF
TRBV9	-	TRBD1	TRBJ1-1	TGTGCCAGCAGCGCATCCGGGACAGGGATATCGAACACTGAAGCTTTCTTT	CASSASGTGISNTEAFF
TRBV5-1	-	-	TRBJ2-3	TGCGCCAGCAGCTTGGAAGGCGGTAAAACGCAGTATTTT	CASSLEGGKTQYF
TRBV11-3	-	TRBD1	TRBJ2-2	TGTGCCAGCAGCGGAGCGACAGGGGTCACCGGGGAGCTGTTTTTT	CASSGATGVTGELFF
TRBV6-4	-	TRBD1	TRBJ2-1	TGTGCCAGCAGTGACGGGACAGGGGAAGGAAATGAGCAGTTCTTC	CASSDGTGEGNEQFF
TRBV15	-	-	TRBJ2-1	TGTGCCACCAGCAGGGCTCTCGGGACAATCCCCAGTGAGCAGTTCTTC	CATSRALGTIPSEQFF
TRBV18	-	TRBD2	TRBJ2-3	TGTGCCAGCTCACCATTACTGACTAGCGGGGACACAGATACGCAGTATTTT	CASSPLLTSGDTDTQYF
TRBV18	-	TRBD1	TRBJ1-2	TGTGCCAGCTCACCAGAGACAGGGGGCAACTATGGCTACACCTTC	CASSPETGGNYGYTF
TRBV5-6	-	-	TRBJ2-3	TGTGCCAGCAACCTGGGGCGGAGCACAGATACGCAGTATTTT	CASNLGRSTDTQYF
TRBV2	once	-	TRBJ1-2	TGTGCCAGCAGTGAGGGCAGGGCCGATTATGGCTACACCTTC	CASSEGRADYGYTF
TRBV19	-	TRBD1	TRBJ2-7	TGTGCCAGTAGTACAGGGGGCGTCTACGAGCAGTACTTC	CASSTGGVYEQYF
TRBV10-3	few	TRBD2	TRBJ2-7	TGTGCCATCAGTGGGACTAGCGGGAGAGGTAGTTCCTACGAGCAGTACTTC	CAISGTSGRGSSYEQYF
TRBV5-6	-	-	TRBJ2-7	TGTGCCAGCAGCTTGTTCGAGGTTCCGACCTACGAGCAGTACTTC	CASSLFEVPTYEQYF
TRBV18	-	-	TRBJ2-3	TGTGCCAGCTCACCGGAGACTGACGGGACACCCACGTATTTT	CASSPETDGTPTYF